The rows below give T cell receptor beta chains drawn from one sample of a study of blood T cell repertoires in COVID-19. Sequencing was performed with immunoSEQ multiplex PCR; in TCRdb, only in-frame clones are kept and a portion is missing. The sample includes about 340,000 clones, 75% to 90% of them seen just once. Sequenced sample: peripheral blood. The source of these receptors is a woman aged 55-75 years with COVID-19, enrolled during active disease. CDR3s leave out the opening cysteine and the closing phenylalanine or tryptophan. Fields, in order: V gene, CDR3 protein.

v_call: TRBV19
cdr3_aa: APSTPDRGDEKLF

v_call: TRBV7-8
cdr3_aa: ASSSPGQGARNTQY

v_call: TRBV27
cdr3_aa: ASSLSGDTNYEQY

v_call: TRBV18
cdr3_aa: ASSPMGGAQY

v_call: TRBV30
cdr3_aa: AWSVRRGQAGANVLT

v_call: TRBV2
cdr3_aa: ASSEQGSGGVDAIGELF

v_call: TRBV18
cdr3_aa: ASSPEGRGIGGYT

v_call: TRBV5-1
cdr3_aa: ASSYGDRDGEKLF

v_call: TRBV5-5
cdr3_aa: ASSLTGNLDYGYT

v_call: TRBV7-9
cdr3_aa: ASSLDPRGSPLH

v_call: TRBV5-4
cdr3_aa: ASSLDPGGSGNTIY

v_call: TRBV18
cdr3_aa: ASSPLEGADNEQF

v_call: TRBV30
cdr3_aa: ALSGGTVPDTQY

v_call: TRBV30
cdr3_aa: AWSMSMAGNIQY

v_call: TRBV12-5
cdr3_aa: ASGFGTARNQPQH

v_call: TRBV12-5
cdr3_aa: ARLVMGSPLH

v_call: TRBV9
cdr3_aa: ASSVAQRGFEETQY

v_call: TRBV4-1
cdr3_aa: ASSQGGRLTGNTIY

v_call: TRBV5-8
cdr3_aa: ASSRLSGGGNQPQH

v_call: TRBV7-8
cdr3_aa: ASSLVGQGYEQY

v_call: TRBV15
cdr3_aa: ASALGRTGGWNQPQH

v_call: TRBV12-3/TRBV12-4
cdr3_aa: ASSSDSYEQY